This T cell receptor beta chain was profiled in a study of CD8 T cells in Susac syndrome. Trimming shortened V by 3 bases and J by 2 bases, and 7 bases separated the two germline ends. The CDR3 is 13 residues long. Germline CDR1 reads DFQATT; CDR2 reads SNEGSKA (reference sequence). After extraction with the RNeasy kit, about 0.5 to 1 ug of the RNA was reverse transcribed using random hexamers. The method of amplification for TCR beta CDR3 was immunoSEQ multiplex PCR, covering 54 Vbeta and 13 Jbeta. MiXCR, applied by TCRdb to the immunoSEQ multiplex PCR reads, yields one record per CDR3 protein. The table lists about 150,000 distinct CDR3 sequences, under 95% of them singletons. In its sample, this clonotype was seen a few times.

The TCR sequence derives from a human donor in good health. The chain employs TRBV20-1 and TRBJ2-2; D is ambiguous. Sequenced: CD4+ T cells from PBMCs. CDR3 coding DNA: TGCAGTGCTAGGGACCCAAACACCGGGGAGCTGTTTTTT. Protein: CSARDPNTGELFF.